These 23 T cell receptor beta chains share one sample of origin, sequenced in a study of OX40 agonist ivuxolimab in advanced cancers. Clones were read by immunoSEQ multiplex PCR, and TCRdb kept only the in-frame ones, dropping some. This repertoire shows tens of thousands of clones, 82% found once; its top ten account for more than 2%. Source: CD4+ or CD8+ T cells sorted from blood, taken in a trial of the OX40 agonist ivuxolimab. The receptors come from an adult with an advanced solid tumor such as melanoma, head and neck, liver or kidney cancer.

The V call is TRBV4-1, the J call TRBJ2-2; D possibly corresponds to TRBD1 (8 bases). Germline V gives CDR1 MGHRA, CDR2 YSYEKL. Trimming removed 1 base from V and 9 bases from J, with 15 bases in between. This CDR3 contains 15 residues. CDR3 protein: CASSQAQGGNRELFF. The CDR3 coding sequence is TGCGCCAGCAGCCAAGCACAGGGGGGGAACCGGGAGCTGTTTTTT.

V usage is TRBV7-3 and J usage is TRBJ1-1; D call uncertain. Germline V gene data show CDR1 as SGHTA and CDR2 as FQGTGA. Trimming left V 2 bases short and J 6 bases short, with 10 bases between. This CDR3 has 13 amino acids. The CDR3 DNA sequence: TGTGCCAGCAGCTTACACGGGTCCCCTGAAGCTTTCTTT. This translates into CASSLHGSPEAFF.

The rearrangement links TRBV5-5 to TRBJ1-5; weak D call: TRBD1 (6 bases). Germline loops: CDR1 SGHKS, CDR2 YYEKEE (reference sequence). The CDR3 loop spans 18 amino acids. Between the trimmed V and J ends, which lost 0 bases and 2 bases, there was a span of 18 bases. The CDR3 sequence: CASSLVRGPYMGNQPQHF. The CDR3 nucleotides read TGTGCCAGCAGCTTGGTCAGGGGCCCTTATATGGGCAATCAGCCCCAGCATTTT.

J is TRBJ2-3 and V is TRBV6-4; D possibly uses TRBD1 or TRBD2 (5 bases each). Trimming pared 7 bases from V and 2 bases from J, leaving 19 bases between. The germline V gene has CDR1 MRHNA and CDR2 SNTAGT. This CDR3 has 16 amino acids. DNA for the CDR3: TGTGCCAGCACTCCCCCCACTAGGGGCTCCACAGATACGCAGTATTTT. Translation: CASTPPTRGSTDTQYF.

The chain recombines TRBV6-5 with TRBJ2-5; possibly TRBD1 or TRBD2 for D (5 bases each). Germline CDR1 MNHEY, CDR2 SVGAGI. Trimming took off 0 bases at V and 6 bases at J, with 8 bases between the two ends. The CDR3 contains 13 residues. The CDR3 reads CASSYSRGKTQYF. The CDR3 region has the DNA TGTGCCAGCAGTTACTCCCGGGGCAAGACCCAGTACTTC.

In this sample, this clone turned up a few times. V and J are TRBV4-2 and TRBJ1-2; D is ambiguous. The V end was cut by 4 bases, the J end by 4 bases, with 13 bases between. CDR1 LGHNA and CDR2 YNFKEQ come from the germline V gene. The CDR3 spans 14 residues. The DNA of the CDR3 is TGTGCCAGCAGCCCTGAGACCAGAGGCTATGGCTACACCTTC. Its protein is CASSPETRGYGYTF.

The chain recombines TRBV6-4 with TRBJ1-6; TRBD1 is a possible D gene (6 bases). Trimming pared 6 bases from V and 9 bases from J, leaving 15 bases between. The CDR3 runs to 14 residues. Germline lookup yields CDR1 MRHNA and CDR2 SNTAGT. The CDR3 DNA reads TGTGCCAGCAGCGAGTCACTCAGGGGTTCACCCCTCCACTTT. Translation gives CASSESLRGSPLHF.

In this sample, this clone turned up once. The chain recombines TRBV6-1 with TRBJ1-5, with D perhaps matching TRBD1 (6 bases). The CDR3 loop spans 13 amino acids. In germline, CDR1 is MNHNS, CDR2 SASEGT. The V and J ends lost 9 bases and 5 bases respectively, with 14 bases between them. CDR3 DNA sequence: TGTGCCAGTGCTAGGGACACATATCAGCCCCAGCATTTT. Protein product: CASARDTYQPQHF.

This clone was seen a handful of times. The chain has TRBV5-4 and TRBJ1-6; TRBD1 aligns across 7 bases. The CDR3 is made up of 15 amino acids. In germline, CDR1 is SGHNT, CDR2 YYREEE (reference sequence). With 2 bases clipped from V and 7 bases from J, the junction kept 6 bases outside the gene matches. The CDR3 bases are TGTGCCAGCAGCTTAGACAGGGCGAAAAATTCACCCCTCCACTTT. Protein sequence: CASSLDRAKNSPLHF.

This clone was observed a few times. Within the sample, other DNA sequences also encode this same CDR3. The chain recombines TRBV7-2 with TRBJ2-5; TRBD1 matches at 7 bases. The V segment lost 2 bases and the J segment 4 bases; nucleotides outside the gene matches: 1. Germline values: CDR1 SGHTA, CDR2 FQGNSA. The CDR3 has 13 amino acids. CDR3 DNA sequence: TGTGCCAGCAGCTTATCAGGGGGAGAGACCCAGTACTTC. Its translation is CASSLSGGETQYF.

This chain uses TRBV5-1 with TRBJ2-7; the D gene could be TRBD1 or TRBD2 (5 bases each). Germline V gives CDR1 SGHRS, CDR2 YFSETQ. Trimming removed 0 bases at V and 3 bases at J, with 10 bases between. This CDR3 region has 14 residues. The CDR3 loop reads CASSLAGAVYEQYF. DNA of the CDR3: TGCGCCAGCAGCTTGGCCGGGGCAGTCTACGAGCAGTACTTC.

This chain joins TRBV14 and TRBJ1-2, with a tentative D call TRBD1 (6 bases). The germline gives CDR1 SGHDN, CDR2 FVKESK. CDR3 length: 14 residues. With 0 bases removed from V and 4 bases from J, the gap between germline ends came to 9 bases. The CDR3 nucleotides read TGTGCCAGCAGCCAAGATCAGGGGATCTATGGCTACACCTTC. Its protein product is CASSQDQGIYGYTF. The full variable domain, in which reference TRBV14 and TRBJ1-2 provide the parts outside the CDR3, is EAGVTQFPSHSVIEKGQTVTLRCDPISGHDNLYWYRRVMGKEIKFLLHFVKESKQDESGMPNNRFLAERTGGTYSTLKVQPAELEDSGVYFCASSQDQGIYGYTFGSGTRLTVV.

The chain uses TRBV28 and TRBJ1-2, with D uncertain. Germline CDR1 and CDR2: MDHEN and SYDVKM. The CDR3 length is 11 residues. V lost 7 bases, J lost 8 bases, and 11 bases lay in between. The CDR3 DNA sequence: TGTGCCAGCACCATCGGAGGGGGCTACACCTTC. It yields the protein CASTIGGGYTF.

The chain couples TRBV5-6 to TRBJ2-5; TRBD2 matches at 11 bases. CDR1 SGHDT and CDR2 YYEEEE come from the germline V gene. The CDR3 extends over 15 amino acids. Germline trimming cut 3 bases from V and 5 bases from J; bases unmatched to any gene: 6. Here the CDR3 reads CASSYGLAGGETQYF. The CDR3 region has the DNA TGTGCCAGCAGCTATGGACTAGCGGGCGGCGAGACCCAGTACTTC.

This chain joins TRBV19 and TRBJ1-5, with 8 bases lining up with TRBD1. With V trimmed by 6 bases and J by 6 bases, 4 bases remained unmatched. The germline gives CDR1 LNHDA, CDR2 SQIVND (reference sequence). The CDR3 extends over 13 amino acids. Here the CDR3 DNA reads TGTGCCAGTAGCACAGGGGGAGGTCAGCCCCAGCATTTT. It codes for CASSTGGGQPQHF.

The V gene is TRBV4-1, the J gene TRBJ1-2; no clear D gene. The CDR3 runs to 14 residues. Germline V gives CDR1 MGHRA, CDR2 YSYEKL. V lost 0 bases to trimming and J lost 3 bases, with 8 bases between them. CDR3 amino acids: CASSQDGSYYGYTF. DNA for the CDR3: TGCGCCAGCAGCCAAGATGGCAGTTACTATGGCTACACCTTC.

The gene calls are TRBV11-2 and TRBJ1-1, with 8 bases identical to TRBD1. The CDR3 consists of 15 residues. After removal of 0 bases from V and 3 bases from J, the junction contained 3 bases not matched to a gene. Germline values: CDR1 SGHAT, CDR2 FQNNGV. For the CDR3, the DNA is TGTGCCAGCAGCTTAGATGGGACAGGACACACTGAAGCTTTCTTT. Amino acids: CASSLDGTGHTEAFF.

V gene TRBV15 combines with J gene TRBJ2-1, with 8 bases aligning to TRBD2. Germline CDR1 is LNHNV and CDR2 is YYDKDF (reference sequence). Trimming removed 2 bases from V and 5 bases from J; junction bases left unmatched: 5. This CDR3 region has 15 residues. This CDR3 is CATSRTGGRDNEQFF. The CDR3 region has the DNA TGTGCCACCAGCAGAACGGGAGGGCGGGACAATGAGCAGTTCTTC. The full variable domain, its missing parts supplied by reference TRBV15 and TRBJ2-1, is DAMVIQNPRYQVTQFGKPVTLSCSQTLNHNVMYWYQQKSSQAPKLLFHYYDKDFNNEADTPDNFQSRRPNTSFCFLDIRSPGLGDTAMYLCATSRTGGRDNEQFFGPGTRLTVL.

The count of this clone is one. The rearrangement links TRBV19 to TRBJ2-5, with no clear D. The germline V gene encodes CDR1 LNHDA and CDR2 SQIVND (reference sequence). The CDR3 sequence is 13 residues long. Trimming took 3 bases from V and 3 from J, leaving 8 bases between them. The CDR3 coding sequence is TGTGCCAGTAGTATCACACGAGAAGAGACCCAGTACTTC. Translating gives CASSITREETQYF.

This clone was counted a single time. V and J are TRBV10-3 and TRBJ1-1; TRBD1 matches 7 bases. Germline V gene data show CDR1 as ENHRY and CDR2 as SYGVKD. The CDR3 has 13 residues. V dropped 10 bases and J dropped 1; count of bases not matched to a gene: 6. CDR3 nucleotides: TGTGCCACCAGAGGACAGGCGAACACTGAAGCTTTCTTT. This codes for CATRGQANTEAFF.

This clone was detected only once. The CDR3 sequence is CASSLDGYEQYF. In DNA form, the CDR3 reads TGTGCCAGCAGCTTGGACGGCTACGAGCAGTACTTC. The J gene is TRBJ2-7, the V gene TRBV5-4; D gene ambiguous. V gave up 0 bases and J gave up 3 bases, with 4 bases separating them. This CDR3 comprises 12 residues. CDR1 and CDR2 from the germline V gene are SGHNT and YYREEE (reference sequence). Using reference TRBV5-4 and TRBJ2-7 for the parts outside the CDR3, the full variable domain is ETGVTQSPTHLIKTRGQQVTLRCSSQSGHNTVSWYQQALGQGPQFIFQYYREEENGRGNFPPRFSGLQFPNYSSELNVNALELDDSALYLCASSLDGYEQYFGPGTRLTVT.

The sample holds a few counts of this clone. The V call is TRBV30, the J call TRBJ1-2; 8 bases line up with TRBD1. The J segment lost 2 bases and the V segment lost 8 bases, leaving 4 bases of the junction unmatched. The CDR3 covers 12 residues. Germline lookup yields CDR1 GTSNPN and CDR2 SVGIG (reference sequence). CDR3 loop: CARDRRNYGYTF. CDR3 DNA: TGTGCCAGGGACAGGAGGAACTATGGCTACACCTTC. Combining the CDR3 with reference TRBV30 and TRBJ1-2 gives the whole variable domain SQTIHQWPATLVQPVGSPLSLECTVEGTSNPNLYWYRQAAGRGLQLLFYSVGIGQISSEVPQNLSASRPQDRQFILSSKKLLLSDSGFYLCARDRRNYGYTFGSGTRLTVV.

This clone was recorded a few times. The chain joins TRBV7-9 to TRBJ2-1; D may match TRBD1 or TRBD2 (5 bases each). V lost 2 bases and J 6 bases, leaving 14 bases between the germline ends. This CDR3 has 15 amino acids. Germline CDR1 reads SEHNR; CDR2 reads FQNEAQ (reference sequence). For the CDR3, the DNA is TGTGCCAGCAGCTTATCGCGAGAGGGGAGCAATGAGCAGTTCTTC. This gives the protein CASSLSREGSNEQFF.